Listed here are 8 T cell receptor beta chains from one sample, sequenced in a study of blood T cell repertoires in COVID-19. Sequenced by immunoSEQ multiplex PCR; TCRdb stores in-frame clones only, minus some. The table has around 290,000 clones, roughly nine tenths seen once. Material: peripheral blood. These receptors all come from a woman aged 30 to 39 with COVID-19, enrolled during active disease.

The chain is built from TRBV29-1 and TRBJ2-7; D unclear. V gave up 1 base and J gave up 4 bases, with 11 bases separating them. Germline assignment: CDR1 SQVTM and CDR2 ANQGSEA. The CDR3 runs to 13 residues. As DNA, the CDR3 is TGCAGCGTTGAAGCTCCCCCCACTTACGAGCAGTACTTC. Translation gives CSVEAPPTYEQYF.

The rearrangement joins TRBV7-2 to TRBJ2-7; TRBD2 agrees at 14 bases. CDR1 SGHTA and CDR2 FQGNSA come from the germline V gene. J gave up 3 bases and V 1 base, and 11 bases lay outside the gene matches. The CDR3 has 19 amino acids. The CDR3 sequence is CASSLGTSGRRKGGYEQYF. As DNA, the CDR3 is TGTGCCAGCAGCTTAGGGACTAGCGGGAGGAGAAAGGGGGGCTACGAGCAGTACTTC.

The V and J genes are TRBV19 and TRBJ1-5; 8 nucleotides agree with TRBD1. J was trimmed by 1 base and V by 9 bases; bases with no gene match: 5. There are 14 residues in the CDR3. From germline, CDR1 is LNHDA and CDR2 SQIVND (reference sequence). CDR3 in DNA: TGTGCCAGCCAGGACAGGGCCAGCAATCAGCCCCAGCATTTT. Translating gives CASQDRASNQPQHF.

CDR3 region: CASTPSGTGELFF. The DNA of the CDR3 is TGTGCCAGCACACCATCAGGGACCGGGGAGCTGTTTTTT. The chain has TRBV28 and TRBJ2-2, with a tentative D call TRBD1 (5 bases). The CDR3 loop spans 13 amino acids. CDR1 and CDR2 (germline): MDHEN, SYDVKM. V lost 7 bases to trimming and J lost 5 bases, with 11 bases between them.

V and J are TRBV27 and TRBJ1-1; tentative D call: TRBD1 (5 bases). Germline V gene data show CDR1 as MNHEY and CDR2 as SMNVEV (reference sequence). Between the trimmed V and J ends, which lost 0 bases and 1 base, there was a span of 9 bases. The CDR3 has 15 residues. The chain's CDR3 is CASSLSGVGNTEAFF. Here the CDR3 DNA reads TGTGCCAGCAGTTTATCAGGGGTCGGGAACACTGAAGCTTTCTTT.

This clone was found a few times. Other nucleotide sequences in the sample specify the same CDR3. The CDR3 nucleotides read TGTGCCAGCAGCCAAGGATCGGGTGAAGCTTTCTTT. This translates into CASSQGSGEAFF. The chain has TRBV3-1 (or the pseudogene TRBV3-2) and TRBJ1-1; D uncertain. CDR1 and CDR2 (germline): LGHDT, YNNKEL (reference sequence). V was clipped by 1 base and J by 7 bases, with 7 bases between them. This CDR3 is built from 12 residues.

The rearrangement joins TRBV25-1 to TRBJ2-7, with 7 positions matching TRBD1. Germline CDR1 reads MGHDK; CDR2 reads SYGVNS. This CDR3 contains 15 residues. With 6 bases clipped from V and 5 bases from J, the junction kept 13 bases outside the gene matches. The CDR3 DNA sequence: TGTGCCAGCAGCTACGGGCACAGGGGCATCCACGAGCAGTACTTC. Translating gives CASSYGHRGIHEQYF.

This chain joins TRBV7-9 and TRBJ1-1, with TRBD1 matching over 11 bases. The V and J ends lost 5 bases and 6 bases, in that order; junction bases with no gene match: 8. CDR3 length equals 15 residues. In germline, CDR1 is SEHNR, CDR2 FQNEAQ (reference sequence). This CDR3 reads CASSTRGQGASEAFF. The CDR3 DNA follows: TGTGCCAGCAGCACCCGCGGACAGGGGGCATCTGAAGCTTTCTTT.